Below are 10 T cell receptor beta chains sequenced from a single sample in a study of T cell responses to AZD1222 COVID-19 vaccine. TCRdb's table, derived via immunoSEQ multiplex PCR, lists solely in-frame clones and lacks some. The repertoire includes roughly 80,000 clones, 90% of them detected once, and under 5% sits in the top ten. The sample in question was peripheral blood, obtained on day 0 of AZD1222 vaccination. These receptors were obtained from an adult in good health.

This sequence joins TRBV18 and TRBJ2-5; D perhaps matches TRBD1 (5 bases). Trimming cost V 0 bases and J 4 bases, with 9 bases left between them. Germline CDR1 reads KGHSH; CDR2 reads LQKENI. CDR3 length: 14 residues. Written as DNA, the CDR3 is TGTGCCAGCTCACCACCGACAGAAAGAGAGACCCAGTACTTC. Translating gives CASSPPTERETQYF.

The chain uses TRBV5-1 and TRBJ1-1; D remains unclear. The V end was cut by 4 bases, the J end by 5 bases, with 15 bases between. Germline lookup yields CDR1 SGHRS and CDR2 YFSETQ. This CDR3 is built from 14 residues. This CDR3 reads CASSSDPERTEAFF. DNA for the CDR3: TGCGCCAGCAGCAGCGATCCTGAGAGGACTGAAGCTTTCTTT.

This chain uses TRBV23-1 with TRBJ1-2, with TRBD1 matching over 12 bases. TRBV23-1 is flagged as an ORF with uncertain function. V shed 2 bases, J shed 6 bases, and the junction held 7 bases outside the gene matches. The CDR3 covers 16 residues. The CDR3 DNA reads as TGCGCCAGCAGTCAACAGGGGACAGGGGGCGAAGATGGCTACACCTTC. This encodes CASSQQGTGGEDGYTF.

The rearrangement joins TRBV11-2 to TRBJ1-1; D is possibly TRBD1 (6 bases). V was clipped by 1 base and J by 1 base, with 7 bases between them. In germline, CDR1 is SGHAT, CDR2 FQNNGV. The CDR3 is made up of 14 amino acids. The CDR3 sequence is CASSLGTANTEAFF. The CDR3 DNA reads as TGTGCCAGCAGCTTAGGGACAGCGAACACTGAAGCTTTCTTT.

The chain couples TRBV19 to TRBJ1-6; no reliable D call. Germline values: CDR1 LNHDA, CDR2 SQIVND (reference sequence). Trimming removed 1 base at V and 8 bases at J, with 15 bases between. This CDR3 is built from 16 residues. The CDR3 nucleotides are TGTGCCAGTAGTATAGCCCGTGCTCGTTATGATTCACCCCTCCACTTT. Its translation: CASSIARARYDSPLHF.

The V gene is TRBV7-8, the J gene TRBJ1-6; D call uncertain. Trimming shortened V by 0 bases and J by 5 bases, and 5 bases separated the two germline ends. Germline CDR1 reads SGHVS; CDR2 reads FQNEAQ. The CDR3 is 14 amino acids. The CDR3 nucleotides are TGTGCCAGCAGCTTAGCGCTCGATAATTCACCCCTCCACTTT. Amino acids: CASSLALDNSPLHF.

V is TRBV7-8 and J is TRBJ1-3; no clear D gene. Trimming removed 2 bases at V and 3 bases at J, with 11 bases between. Germline V gene sequence: CDR1 SGHVS, CDR2 FQNEAQ. The length of the CDR3 is 15 residues. The DNA of the CDR3 is TGTGCCAGCAGCTTACTAGGTACTTTTGGAAACACCATATATTTT. This translates into CASSLLGTFGNTIYF.

The chain recombines TRBV9 with TRBJ2-7; TRBD1 matches 9 bases. Trimming cost V 1 base and J 7 bases; bases outside gene matches: 9. CDR3 length: 15 amino acids. Germline V lookup: CDR1 SGDLS, CDR2 YYNGEE. This chain's CDR3 is CASSVRGQGGEEQYF. The CDR3 DNA reads as TGTGCCAGCAGCGTAAGGGGACAGGGCGGTGAAGAGCAGTACTTC.

There are a few counts of this clone. CDR3 sequence: CASSEPSLREKLFF. In DNA, the CDR3 is TGTGCCAGCAGTGAGCCATCACTAAGGGAAAAACTGTTTTTT. The V gene is TRBV6-1, the J gene TRBJ1-4; D gene uncertain. The CDR3 sequence is 14 residues long. Trimming left V 3 bases short and J 8 bases short, with 13 bases between. CDR1 is MNHNS and CDR2 is SASEGT in the germline V gene.

The rearrangement joins TRBV7-3 to TRBJ2-3; D gene unclear. The ends were cut back, 5 bases at V and 2 bases at J, with 5 bases in the middle. This CDR3 has 12 amino acids. CDR1 SGHTA and CDR2 FQGTGA come from the germline V gene. The CDR3 region has the DNA TGTGCCAGCAGCCCGGACACAGATACGCAGTATTTT. Its protein product is CASSPDTDTQYF.